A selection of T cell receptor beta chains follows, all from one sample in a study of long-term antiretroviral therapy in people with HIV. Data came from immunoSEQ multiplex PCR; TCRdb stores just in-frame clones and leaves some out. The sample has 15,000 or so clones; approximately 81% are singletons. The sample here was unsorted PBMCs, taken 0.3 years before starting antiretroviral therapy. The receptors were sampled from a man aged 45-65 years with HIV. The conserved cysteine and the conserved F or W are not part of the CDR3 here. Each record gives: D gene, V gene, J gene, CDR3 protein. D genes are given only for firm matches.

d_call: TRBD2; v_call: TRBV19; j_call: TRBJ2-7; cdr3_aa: ASSPGGHSYEQY
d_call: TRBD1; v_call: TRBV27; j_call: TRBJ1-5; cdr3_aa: ASSSTGVQPQH
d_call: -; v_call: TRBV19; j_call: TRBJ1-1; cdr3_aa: ASSIGVGIGGRNTEAF
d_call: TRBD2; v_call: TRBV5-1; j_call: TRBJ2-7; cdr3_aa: ASSSLGGRGEQY
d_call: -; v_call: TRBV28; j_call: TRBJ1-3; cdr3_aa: ASSPQVDSGNTIY
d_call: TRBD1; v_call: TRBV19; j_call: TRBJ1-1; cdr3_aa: ASRGYPGQGAAVAF
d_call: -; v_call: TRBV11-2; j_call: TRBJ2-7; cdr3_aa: ASIEGGADLYEQY
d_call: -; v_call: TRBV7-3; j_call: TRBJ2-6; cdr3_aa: ASSLRQGANVLT
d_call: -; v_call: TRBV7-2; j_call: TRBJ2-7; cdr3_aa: ASSLGFTTYEQY
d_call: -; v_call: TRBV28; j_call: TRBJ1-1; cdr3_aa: ASSYPPGSPEAF
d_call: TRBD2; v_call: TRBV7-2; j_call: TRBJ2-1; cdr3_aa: ASSLEAGGAREQF
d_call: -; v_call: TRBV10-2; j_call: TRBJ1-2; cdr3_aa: ASSAARSYGYT
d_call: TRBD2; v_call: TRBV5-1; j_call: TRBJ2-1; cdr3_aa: ASSLVGTTTYNEQF
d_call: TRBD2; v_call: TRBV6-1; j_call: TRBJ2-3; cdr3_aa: ASSGTSGGADTQY